One sample yielded the 29 T cell receptor beta chains listed below, sequenced in a study of blood T cell repertoires in COVID-19. Profiled with immunoSEQ multiplex PCR; TCRdb holds only in-frame clones, not every one. This table has around 250,000 clones, over 70% appearing once. The sample was PBMCs or T cells enriched from blood (not recorded which). The origin of the receptors is a woman aged 40 to 49 who had been exposed to COVID-19.

The chain links TRBV6-1 to TRBJ1-5; 8 bases line up with TRBD1. The CDR3 has 16 amino acids. From germline, CDR1 is MNHNS and CDR2 SASEGT. Losses at the gene ends were 4 bases for V and 2 bases for J; bases not matched to a gene: 7. CDR3 loop: CASSVNRGLGNQPQHF. Written as DNA, the CDR3 is TGTGCCAGCAGTGTTAACAGGGGGTTGGGCAATCAGCCCCAGCATTTT.

V and J are TRBV30 and TRBJ2-5, with D unclear. Germline V gene lookup returns CDR1 GTSNPN and CDR2 SVGIG (reference sequence). The germline V and J ends were trimmed by 5 bases and 5 bases, with 9 bases remaining between them. There are 11 residues in the CDR3. CDR3 in DNA: TGTGCCTGGGGCCTCAGGGAGACCCAGTACTTC. It codes for CAWGLRETQYF.

The chain joins TRBV7-2 to TRBJ1-6; D call uncertain. Trimming cost V 3 bases and J 8 bases, with 14 bases left between them. Germline CDR1 SGHTA, CDR2 FQGNSA. The CDR3 contains 15 residues. CDR3 nucleotide sequence: TGTGCCAGCAGCTTCCTCTGGCCAGTATATTCACCCCTCCACTTT. Amino acids: CASSFLWPVYSPLHF.

The rearrangement links TRBV5-1 to TRBJ2-1; D remains unclear. The CDR3 loop spans 14 amino acids. Per germline, CDR1 SGHRS and CDR2 YFSETQ. The V gene lost 2 bases and the J gene lost 0 bases, with 6 bases spanning the gap. CDR3 in amino acids: CASSFGFSYNEQFF. CDR3 DNA: TGCGCCAGCAGCTTCGGGTTCTCCTACAATGAGCAGTTCTTC.

This clone appeared a single time. V usage is TRBV5-1 and J usage is TRBJ2-7; TRBD1 agrees at 8 bases. This CDR3 region has 15 residues. CDR1 is SGHRS, CDR2 YFSETQ, per germline. J lost 7 bases, V lost 3 bases, and 12 bases had no gene match. CDR3 protein: CASSSMDRAVWEQYF. DNA of the CDR3: TGCGCCAGCAGCTCGATGGACAGGGCGGTTTGGGAGCAGTACTTC. The variable domain in full, with the rest retrieved from reference TRBV5-1 and TRBJ2-7, is KAGVTQTPRYLIKTRGQQVTLSCSPISGHRSVSWYQQTPGQGLQFLFEYFSETQRNKGNFPGRFSGRQFSNSRSEMNVSTLELGDSALYLCASSSMDRAVWEQYFGPGTRLTVT.

The V call is TRBV6-6, the J call TRBJ2-1; no reliable D call. This CDR3 has 13 amino acids. Germline V gene lookup returns CDR1 MNHNY and CDR2 SVGAGI (reference sequence). The V and J ends lost 7 bases and 5 bases respectively, with 12 bases between them. The CDR3 DNA sequence: TGTGCCAGCACTGAGTGGTTAGACAATGAGCAGTTCTTC. It codes for CASTEWLDNEQFF.

The V call is TRBV12-3 or TRBV12-4, the J call TRBJ1-1; D remains unclear. The CDR3 is 12 residues long. V lost 3 bases and J lost 7, with 9 bases in between. The CDR3 DNA reads TGTGCCAGCAGTTTGAAACAACATGAAGCTTTCTTT. This sequence encodes CASSLKQHEAFF.

The chain joins TRBV3-1 (or the pseudogene TRBV3-2) to TRBJ2-2, with TRBD2 matching 9 bases. CDR1 is LGHDT, CDR2 YNNKEL, per germline (reference sequence). Trimming cost V 4 bases and J 4 bases; bases outside gene matches: 16. There are 19 residues in the CDR3. Here the CDR3 DNA reads TGTGCCAGCAGCCCGCCGGGACTAGCACCACTGGCGGGCACCGGGGAGCTGTTTTTT. Its protein product is CASSPPGLAPLAGTGELFF.

The rearrangement uses TRBV28 and TRBJ1-4; D unresolved. CDR1 is MDHEN, CDR2 SYDVKM, per germline. CDR3 length equals 16 residues. V was cut by 4 bases and J by 2 bases, with 14 bases left in between. The CDR3, as DNA: TGTGCCAGCAGTTCCTCGTCTGCAGGTACTAATGAAAAACTGTTTTTT. Amino acids: CASSSSSAGTNEKLFF.

This chain joins TRBV11-1 and TRBJ1-6, with 7 bases matching TRBD1. The junction had 6 bases not matched to a gene; V was cut back by 4 bases and J by 9 bases. Germline V gives CDR1 SGHAT, CDR2 FQDESV (reference sequence). The CDR3 is 14 residues long. CDR3 bases: TGTGCCAGCAGCTCCACAGGGGCGGGTTCACCCCTCCACTTT. Its protein product is CASSSTGAGSPLHF.

J is TRBJ1-5 and V is TRBV28, with D possibly being TRBD1 (5 bases). From germline, CDR1 is MDHEN and CDR2 SYDVKM. The V end lost 1 base, the J end lost 0 bases, and 13 bases lay between the germline ends. The CDR3 is made up of 17 amino acids. The CDR3: CASSLSPTVYSNQPQHF. The CDR3 DNA follows: TGTGCCAGCAGTTTATCCCCGACAGTCTATAGCAATCAGCCCCAGCATTTT.

This chain connects TRBV5-1 to TRBJ2-5, with D possibly matching TRBD2 (7 bases). Germline lookup yields CDR1 SGHRS and CDR2 YFSETQ. This CDR3 has 14 residues. Trimming shortened V by 4 bases and J by 3 bases, and 13 bases separated the two germline ends. CDR3 protein: CASSSGTTKETQYF. CDR3 nucleotide sequence: TGCGCCAGCAGCAGCGGGACAACTAAAGAGACCCAGTACTTC.

CDR3 in amino acids: CASSPPSYSNQPQHF. The CDR3 bases are TGTGCCAGCAGTCCTCCATCCTATAGCAATCAGCCCCAGCATTTT. V usage is TRBV28 and J usage is TRBJ1-5; the D is unclear. Germline-derived CDR1 and CDR2 are MDHEN and SYDVKM. The CDR3 loop spans 15 amino acids. Deletions cut 5 bases from V and 0 bases from J, with 11 bases between.

In its sample, this clone was seen a few times. The V and J genes are TRBV28 and TRBJ1-2; weak D call: TRBD1 (5 bases). This CDR3 is 14 amino acids long. Germline CDR1 MDHEN, CDR2 SYDVKM. V was clipped by 1 base and J by 7 bases, with 13 bases between them. The CDR3 spells CASSLSQGGSGYTF. Written as DNA, the CDR3 is TGTGCCAGCAGTTTATCGCAGGGTGGTAGTGGCTACACCTTC.

V is TRBV5-4 and J is TRBJ2-4; TRBD2 matches at 14 bases. This CDR3 comprises 16 residues. Trimming at V came to 4 bases and at J to 7 bases, leaving 7 bases not matched to a gene. The V gene's germline CDR1 is SGHNT and CDR2 YYREEE (reference sequence). CDR3 DNA: TGTGCCAGCAGCCCCCCCGGGACTAGCGGGAGTAACATTCAGTACTTC. This translates into CASSPPGTSGSNIQYF.

V and J are TRBV11-2 and TRBJ2-2; 7 bases agree with TRBD2. The germline V gene encodes CDR1 SGHAT and CDR2 FQNNGV. The CDR3 runs 16 residues. With V trimmed by 3 bases and J by 1 base, 5 bases remained unmatched. The CDR3 here is CASSFPSGVNTGELFF. The CDR3 DNA sequence: TGTGCCAGCAGCTTTCCTAGCGGAGTGAACACCGGGGAGCTGTTTTTT.

The chain combines TRBV30 with TRBJ2-1; TRBD2 is a possible D gene (6 bases). Germline lookup yields CDR1 GTSNPN and CDR2 SVGIG (reference sequence). Trimming cost V 5 bases and J 10 bases, with 12 bases left between them. CDR3 length equals 11 residues. In DNA, the CDR3 is TGTGCCTGGGGAGACCTAGCGGAGCAGTTCTTC. Its translation: CAWGDLAEQFF.

V is TRBV18 and J is TRBJ2-7; 7 bases align to TRBD1. The CDR3 spans 16 residues. Germline V gene lookup returns CDR1 KGHSH and CDR2 LQKENI. V lost 5 bases, J lost 0 bases, and 10 bases stayed unmatched. The CDR3 spells CASSMGTAPSSYEQYV. CDR3 bases: TGTGCCAGCTCAATGGGGACAGCGCCGAGCTCCTACGAGCAGTACGTC.

The CDR3 spells CASSTYLQGDGYTF. The CDR3 DNA reads TGTGCCAGCAGCACATACTTACAGGGGGATGGCTACACCTTC. The chain couples TRBV7-2 to TRBJ1-2; 8 nucleotides line up with TRBD1. V was pared by 5 bases and J by 6 bases, with 8 bases of the junction left unmatched. The CDR3 is 14 residues long. CDR1 is SGHTA and CDR2 is FQGNSA in the germline V gene.

V gene TRBV7-9 combines with J gene TRBJ1-4, with 9 bases fitting TRBD1. The CDR3 has 14 residues. The junction had 6 bases not matched to a gene; V was cut back by 5 bases and J by 8 bases. Per germline, CDR1 SEHNR and CDR2 FQNEAQ (reference sequence). For the CDR3, the DNA is TGTGCCAGCAGCGTAACAGGGGGCGACGAAAAACTGTTTTTT. Translating it yields CASSVTGGDEKLFF.

CDR3 in amino acids: CASSTFQEAFF. The CDR3 coding sequence is TGTGCCAGCAGTACCTTTCAGGAAGCTTTCTTT. The chain employs TRBV6-5 and TRBJ1-1, with D unresolved. Deletions cut 5 bases from V and 8 bases from J, with 9 bases between. This CDR3 contains 11 residues. In germline, CDR1 is MNHEY, CDR2 SVGAGI.

This clone was counted a single time. The chain is built from TRBV6-2 or TRBV6-3 and TRBJ2-1; 10 nucleotides match TRBD2. V lost 0 bases and J lost 5; bases outside the gene matches: 13. The CDR3 length is 19 residues. Germline V gene lookup returns CDR1 MNHEY and CDR2 SVGEGT. Here the CDR3 DNA reads TGTGCCAGCAGTTACTCGCTGTCCAGCGGGGGGGCCGAAGACAATGAGCAGTTCTTC. Amino acid sequence: CASSYSLSSGGAEDNEQFF.

This clone was seen just once. The CDR3 region is CAIGTGGGYGYTF. The CDR3 DNA sequence: TGTGCCATTGGCACAGGGGGCGGGTATGGCTACACCTTC. V gene TRBV12-3 or TRBV12-4 combines with J gene TRBJ1-2; TRBD1 matches 9 bases. The CDR3 consists of 13 residues. With 10 bases clipped from V and 5 bases from J, the junction kept 8 bases outside the gene matches.

The rearrangement joins TRBV9 to TRBJ1-5; 8 nucleotides align to TRBD1. V gave up 0 bases and J gave up 6 bases; unmatched junction bases: 2. Per the germline V gene, CDR1 is SGDLS and CDR2 is YYNGEE. CDR3 length: 14 amino acids. CDR3 sequence reads: CASSVDRGSQPQHF. The CDR3 DNA sequence: TGTGCCAGCAGCGTAGACAGGGGGAGTCAGCCCCAGCATTTT.

The chain couples TRBV19 to TRBJ1-2, with TRBD1 as a possible D gene (5 bases). Germline values: CDR1 LNHDA, CDR2 SQIVND (reference sequence). V shed 6 bases and J shed 2 bases, with 19 bases lying between them. This CDR3 comprises 16 residues. The CDR3 nucleotides read TGTGCCAGTAGCAGCGGGCCACAGGACGGCAACTATGGCTACACCTTC. Translated: CASSSGPQDGNYGYTF. The full variable domain, in which reference TRBV19 and TRBJ1-2 provide the parts outside the CDR3, is DGGITQSPKYLFRKEGQNVTLSCEQNLNHDAMYWYRQDPGQGLRLIYYSQIVNDFQKGDIAEGYSVSREKKESFPLTVTSAQKNPTAFYLCASSSGPQDGNYGYTFGSGTRLTVV.

The table lists this clone with many counts. V gene TRBV15 combines with J gene TRBJ2-3; 7 bases are shared with TRBD2. In germline, CDR1 is LNHNV, CDR2 YYDKDF (reference sequence). This CDR3 region has 15 residues. V shed 0 bases, J shed 1 base, and the junction held 1 base outside the gene matches. CDR3 protein: CATSRDRGGTDTQYF. CDR3 nucleotides: TGTGCCACCAGCAGAGATCGGGGGGGCACAGATACGCAGTATTTT. The full variable domain, rest sourced from reference TRBV15 and TRBJ2-3, is DAMVIQNPRYQVTQFGKPVTLSCSQTLNHNVMYWYQQKSSQAPKLLFHYYDKDFNNEADTPDNFQSRRPNTSFCFLDIRSPGLGDTAMYLCATSRDRGGTDTQYFGPGTRLTVL.

This clone appeared a single time. This chain uses TRBV4-3 with TRBJ2-7, with 8 bases that match TRBD1. J gave up 2 bases and V 5 bases, and 8 bases lay outside the gene matches. The germline V gene encodes CDR1 LGHNA and CDR2 YSLEER. The CDR3 contains 15 residues. The CDR3 loop reads CASSERTGIPYEQYF. CDR3 nucleotide sequence: TGCGCCAGCAGCGAGAGGACAGGGATCCCCTACGAGCAGTACTTC.

The chain couples TRBV6-5 to TRBJ2-1; TRBD1 matches at 7 bases. J gave up 12 bases and V 5 bases, and 16 bases lay outside the gene matches. The CDR3 contains 15 residues. Germline V gene data show CDR1 as MNHEY and CDR2 as SVGAGI. CDR3 region: CASSPDDRVDGGQFF. The DNA for the CDR3 is TGTGCCAGCAGTCCCGACGACAGGGTCGACGGTGGGCAGTTCTTC.

The rearrangement links TRBV3-1 (or the pseudogene TRBV3-2) to TRBJ1-6, with 12 bases fitting TRBD1. The V and J ends lost 5 bases and 1 base, in that order; junction bases with no gene match: 3. Germline CDR1 is LGHDT and CDR2 is YNNKEL (reference sequence). CDR3 length equals 17 residues. The DNA of the CDR3 is TGTGCCAGCAGCGAGGGACAGGGGGCTTCCTATAATTCACCCCTCCACTTT. Translated, it gives CASSEGQGASYNSPLHF.